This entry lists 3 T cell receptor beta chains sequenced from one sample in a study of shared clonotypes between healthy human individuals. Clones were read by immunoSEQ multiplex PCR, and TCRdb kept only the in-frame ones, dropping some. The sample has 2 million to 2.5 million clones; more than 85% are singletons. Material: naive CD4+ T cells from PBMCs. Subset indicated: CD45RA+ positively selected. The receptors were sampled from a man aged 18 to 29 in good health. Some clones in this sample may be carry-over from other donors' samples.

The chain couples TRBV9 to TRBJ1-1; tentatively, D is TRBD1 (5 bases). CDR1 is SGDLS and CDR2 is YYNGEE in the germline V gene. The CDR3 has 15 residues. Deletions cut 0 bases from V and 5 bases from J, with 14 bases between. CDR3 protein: CASSVAPGGGTEAFF. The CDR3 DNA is TGTGCCAGCAGCGTAGCTCCCGGGGGGGGAACTGAAGCTTTCTTT. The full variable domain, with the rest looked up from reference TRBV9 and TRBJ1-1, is DSGVTQTPKHLITATGQRVTLRCSPRSGDLSVYWYQQSLDQGLQFLIQYYNGEERAKGNILERFSAQQFPDLHSELNLSSLELGDSALYFCASSVAPGGGTEAFFGQGTRLTVV.

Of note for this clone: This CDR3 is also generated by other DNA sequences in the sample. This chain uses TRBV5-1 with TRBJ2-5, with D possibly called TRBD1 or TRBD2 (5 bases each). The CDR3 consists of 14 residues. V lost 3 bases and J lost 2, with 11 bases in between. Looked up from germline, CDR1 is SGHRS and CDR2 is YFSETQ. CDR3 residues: CASSSGTVQETQYF. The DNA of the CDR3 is TGCGCCAGCAGCTCCGGGACGGTACAAGAGACCCAGTACTTC.

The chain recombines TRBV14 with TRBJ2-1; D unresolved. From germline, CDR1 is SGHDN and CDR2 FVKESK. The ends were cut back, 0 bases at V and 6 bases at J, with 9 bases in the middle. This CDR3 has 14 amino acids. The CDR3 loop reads CASSQESWGNEQFF. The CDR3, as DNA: TGTGCCAGCAGCCAAGAGTCATGGGGCAATGAGCAGTTCTTC.